Listed here are 20 T cell receptor beta chains from one sample, sequenced in a study of blood T cell repertoires in COVID-19. Here immunoSEQ multiplex PCR was the method, and the copy in TCRdb shows in-frame clones only, minus some. The sample includes over 200,000 clones, 85% of them seen just once. The specimen sequenced was PBMCs or T cells enriched from blood (not recorded which). The source is a man aged 35-49 years who had recovered from COVID-19.

In DNA form, the CDR3 reads TGTGCCACAGGTCGGGACTCCAGAAACACCATATATTTT. Translating it yields CATGRDSRNTIYF. J is TRBJ1-3 and V is TRBV19, with TRBD1 as a possible D gene (5 bases). The V gene lost 10 bases and the J gene lost 5 bases, with 15 bases spanning the gap. Germline loops: CDR1 LNHDA, CDR2 SQIVND (reference sequence). This CDR3 has 13 amino acids.

The chain links TRBV19 to TRBJ1-5, with D hard to call. Between the trimmed V and J ends, which lost 5 bases and 1 base, there was a span of 12 bases. Germline assignment: CDR1 LNHDA and CDR2 SQIVND (reference sequence). CDR3 size: 15 residues. The DNA of the CDR3 is TGTGCCAGTAGTTCGGGGAAACGAAGCAATCAGCCCCAGCATTTT. This sequence encodes CASSSGKRSNQPQHF.

V and J are TRBV2 and TRBJ1-1; 8 bases map to TRBD1. Germline values: CDR1 SNHLY, CDR2 FYNNEI. Unmatched junction bases numbered 7, after V lost 6 bases and J lost 7 bases. This CDR3 region has 13 residues. The DNA of the CDR3 is TGTGCCAGCAGCGCACAGGGGGTTCGTGAAGCTTTCTTT. It is translated as CASSAQGVREAFF.

In DNA form, the CDR3 reads TGTGCCAGCAGTGATGCGGGACAGGGGTGGGAGACCCAGTACTTC. Protein product: CASSDAGQGWETQYF. The genes are TRBV2 and TRBJ2-5; 10 bases map to TRBD1. CDR1 is SNHLY and CDR2 is FYNNEI in the germline V gene. The CDR3 has 15 amino acids. Trimming took 3 bases from V and 5 from J; bases not matched to a gene: 6.

The chain employs TRBV7-3 and TRBJ2-1; the D is unclear. The CDR3 covers 13 residues. V was clipped by 1 base and J by 5 bases, with 6 bases between them. Looked up from germline, CDR1 is SGHTA and CDR2 is FQGTGA. CDR3 in DNA: TGTGCCAGCAGCTTAATGGTAGACAATGAGCAGTTCTTC. This encodes CASSLMVDNEQFF. Looking up the rest from reference TRBV7-3 and TRBJ2-1 gives the full variable domain: GAGVSQTPSNKVTEKGKYVELRCDPISGHTALYWYRQSLGQGPEFLIYFQGTGAADDSGLPNDRFFAVRPEGSVSTLKIQRTERGDSAVYLCASSLMVDNEQFFGPGTRLTVL.

The chain links TRBV29-1 to TRBJ2-3; D unresolved. Germline CDR1 is SQVTM and CDR2 is ANQGSEA. Deletions cut 0 bases from V and 2 bases from J, with 3 bases between. There are 12 residues in the CDR3. Here the CDR3 DNA reads TGCAGCGTTGAAGAGTACACAGATACGCAGTATTTT. It codes for CSVEEYTDTQYF.

The J gene is TRBJ2-7, the V gene TRBV7-2, with 7 positions matching TRBD2. CDR1 is SGHTA and CDR2 is FQGNSA in the germline V gene. V was pared by 2 bases and J by 4 bases, with 8 bases of the junction left unmatched. This CDR3 comprises 15 residues. The CDR3 DNA sequence: TGTGCCAGCAGCTTAAGGCGGGCGGGGGTGTACGAGCAGTACTTC. This sequence encodes CASSLRRAGVYEQYF.

The chain has TRBV2 and TRBJ2-3; a possible D gene is TRBD2 (5 bases). Trimming pared 6 bases from V and 1 base from J, leaving 17 bases between. The CDR3 runs to 16 residues. Germline loops: CDR1 SNHLY, CDR2 FYNNEI. CDR3 region: CASSPPGNGRTDTQYF. CDR3 nucleotides: TGTGCCAGCAGCCCACCGGGAAACGGACGCACAGATACGCAGTATTTT.

The chain combines TRBV4-2 with TRBJ2-3, with 9 positions matching TRBD2. The CDR3 runs to 19 residues. The ends lost 0 bases at V and 0 bases at J; junction bases unmatched: 10. Germline lookup yields CDR1 LGHNA and CDR2 YNFKEQ. The CDR3 here is CASSQDPAGGASSTDTQYF. CDR3 bases: TGTGCCAGCAGCCAAGATCCAGCGGGAGGAGCCTCTAGCACAGATACGCAGTATTTT.

This chain uses TRBV28 with TRBJ1-4, with TRBD1 identical over 7 bases. The J segment lost 5 bases and the V segment lost 6 bases, leaving 12 bases of the junction unmatched. The germline gives CDR1 MDHEN, CDR2 SYDVKM. The CDR3 has 16 amino acids. The CDR3 loop reads CASSPNWGQINEKLFF. In DNA, the CDR3 is TGTGCCAGCAGCCCCAATTGGGGACAGATAAATGAAAAACTGTTTTTT.

V gene TRBV29-1 combines with J gene TRBJ2-1, with 9 bases fitting TRBD2. Germline V gene lookup returns CDR1 SQVTM and CDR2 ANQGSEA. The trim removed 4 bases at V and 4 bases at J, leaving 8 bases unmatched. There are 15 residues in the CDR3. The chain's CDR3 is CSVGGVAGVYNEQFF. The CDR3 nucleotides are TGCAGCGTTGGAGGAGTAGCGGGAGTTTACAATGAGCAGTTCTTC.

The rearrangement joins TRBV11-3 to TRBJ1-6; D gene uncertain. CDR1 is SGHNT and CDR2 is YENEEA in the germline V gene. This CDR3 contains 12 residues. V lost 8 bases and J lost 7, with 9 bases in between. CDR3 DNA: TGTGCCAGCGAATGGGAGAATTCACCCCTCCACTTT. It translates to CASEWENSPLHF.

This clone was detected only a few times. The J gene is TRBJ2-1, the V gene TRBV11-2; D is unresolved. The CDR3 is 12 residues long. Trimming stripped 4 bases from V and 7 bases from J, with 8 bases between. Per germline, CDR1 SGHAT and CDR2 FQNNGV. Here the CDR3 reads CASSSVVNEQFF. The CDR3 DNA follows: TGTGCCAGCAGCTCCGTAGTAAATGAGCAGTTCTTC.

The sample holds a few counts of this clone. This chain connects TRBV28 to TRBJ2-5; a possible D gene is TRBD2 (5 bases). With 2 bases removed from V and 2 bases from J, the gap between germline ends came to 15 bases. Per the germline V gene, CDR1 is MDHEN and CDR2 is SYDVKM. The CDR3 is 16 residues long. Here the CDR3 reads CASSLGGLGRQETQYF. CDR3 bases: TGTGCCAGCAGTTTAGGAGGATTGGGCAGACAAGAGACCCAGTACTTC.

The chain uses TRBV24-1 and TRBJ2-3, with D maybe TRBD2 (5 bases). V lost 4 bases and J 0 bases, leaving 13 bases between the germline ends. Germline assignment: CDR1 KGHDR and CDR2 SFDVKD. This CDR3 comprises 16 residues. The CDR3 DNA reads TGTGCCACCAGTGACAGTCTAGGGAGTAGCACAGATACGCAGTATTTT. Translation gives CATSDSLGSSTDTQYF.

The J gene is TRBJ2-3, the V gene TRBV15; D perhaps matches TRBD1 (5 bases). CDR3 length equals 16 residues. Trimming removed 0 bases from V and 2 bases from J, with 12 bases in between. CDR1 is LNHNV, CDR2 YYDKDF, per germline (reference sequence). CDR3 DNA sequence: TGTGCCACCAGCAGAGAGGGAAAAGGGGTCACAGATACGCAGTATTTT. Translation gives CATSREGKGVTDTQYF. Full variable domain (remainder filled in from reference TRBV15 and TRBJ2-3): DAMVIQNPRYQVTQFGKPVTLSCSQTLNHNVMYWYQQKSSQAPKLLFHYYDKDFNNEADTPDNFQSRRPNTSFCFLDIRSPGLGDTAMYLCATSREGKGVTDTQYFGPGTRLTVL.

V and J are TRBV3-1 (or the pseudogene TRBV3-2) and TRBJ1-2; TRBD1 is a possible D gene (5 bases). This CDR3 is 13 amino acids long. V was pared by 4 bases and J by 7 bases, with 13 bases between. The V gene's germline CDR1 is LGHDT and CDR2 YNNKEL (reference sequence). As DNA, the CDR3 is TGTGCCAGCAGCCCCGGTGGGAGGGGTGGCTACACCTTC. Amino acids: CASSPGGRGGYTF.

V usage is TRBV7-8 and J usage is TRBJ1-4; 8 bases align to TRBD1. Trimming at V came to 4 bases and at J to 13 bases, leaving 11 bases not matched to a gene. The CDR3 runs 14 residues. CDR1 SGHVS and CDR2 FQNEAQ come from the germline V gene. This CDR3 is CASSSTLQGDGLFF. The CDR3 DNA follows: TGTGCCAGCAGCTCTACATTACAGGGGGATGGACTGTTTTTT.

This clone appeared once. The gene calls are TRBV9 and TRBJ2-7, with a tentative D call TRBD2 (5 bases). The CDR3 extends over 13 amino acids. Trimming pared 4 bases from V and 7 bases from J, leaving 15 bases between. Germline CDR1 is SGDLS and CDR2 is YYNGEE. The CDR3 DNA reads as TGTGCCAGCAGCCCGGGATTTAGAGAAGAGCAGTACTTC. This codes for CASSPGFREEQYF.

The J gene is TRBJ2-5, the V gene TRBV28; the D gene is possibly TRBD1 (5 bases). Trimming removed 3 bases at V and 4 bases at J, with 21 bases between. This CDR3 contains 17 residues. Germline CDR1 MDHEN, CDR2 SYDVKM. CDR3 in amino acids: CASSFLTVQKKRETQYF. The CDR3 region has the DNA TGTGCCAGCAGTTTTTTGACAGTACAAAAAAAGAGAGAGACCCAGTACTTC.